This TCR beta chain was sequenced in a study of vaccination effects on CD4 cells after COVID-19 (dated by TCRdb to between 2021 and 2024). For the study in its entirety: Two doses of either the BNT162b2 or the mRNA-1273 mRNA SARS-CoV-2 vaccine were administered to participants. A total of more than 8 COVID-19 convalescent patients and several SARS-CoV-2-naive healthy vaccine recipients were included in the full study. SARS-CoV-2 spike-specific CD4+ TCR repertoires from before and after mRNA vaccination were compared in COVID-19 convalescent patients and in infection-naive vaccine recipients. Cultures from other donors in the study were sequenced with the Oncomine TCR Beta short-read assay on an Illumina iSeq 100. General conclusions and limits of the study: Marked clonal contraction was observed in both infection-induced and vaccine-induced clones at late post-vaccination timepoints, consistent with waning T cell responses. Among healthy vaccine recipients, nearly all vaccine-induced clones were SARS-CoV-2 mono-reactive, and only 1 of 255 was cross-reactive with common cold coronaviruses. The study was limited by a small number of convalescent patients, and early post-infection timepoints were lacking.

The protocol used for the library was the immunoSEQ multiplex PCR assay. DNA from the cultured and isolated CD4+ T cells underwent TCR beta CDR3 sequencing. Per the authors' processing: Non-productive TCR sequences were discarded, and reads were trimmed to the CDR3 region, with only CDR3s of 7 or more amino acids retained. The MANAFEST web app was used to identify antigen-specific clonotypes by comparing expansion in peptide wells with expansion in reference cultures. For clones to be considered positive, expansion at FDR<0.05 versus reference and all other wells, an odds ratio above 5, and a frequency above 0.1% in two replicate wells were required. Cross-reactive clonotypes were defined as significantly expanded in SARS-CoV-2 spike wells and in at least one common cold coronavirus spike condition. CDR3 similarity was assessed by Levenshtein distance using the stringdist R package, and unrooted trees were constructed with ape in R 3.6.1. This immuneACCESS table, as held by TCRdb, lists in-frame sequences with V and J called but not all clones. Of the missing ones, under half trace to an unresolved V gene in checked studies; the others have no known cause. The DNA was the basis for D and trimming; V, J and clone size are from that table. The sample table contains 30,000 or so clones; only one count was recorded for roughly two thirds of them. The top ten hold approximately 29% of the sample.

The V end loses 3 bases and the J end loses 5 bases, and a stretch of 7 bases separates them. The CDR3 runs 12 amino acids, cysteine and phenylalanine included. The only DNA kept is the CDR3, 36 bases in frame from the first base. The table lists this clone with a few counts. Its specific antigen is unknown. Per-nucleotide qualities are absent, and no much larger clonotype sits a single base away. In the ViraFEST assay, PBMC were stimulated with viral peptide pools, and antigen-specific CD4+ T cell clonotypes were then identified by expansion using TCR sequencing. After around 10 days of culture, CD4+ T cells were isolated with the EasySep CD4+ T cell isolation kit. None of the healthy vaccine recipients had a prior SARS-CoV-2 infection, which was confirmed by nucleocapsid antibody tests that came back negative both before and after vaccination. Over 1.5 million PBMC per well were cultured with approximately 10 ug/ml peptides in IMDM containing roughly 5% human AB serum, approximately 10 IU/ml IL-2 and gentamicin. Half of the culture medium was replaced with fresh IL-2-containing medium on days 3 and 7. Unless otherwise noted, each peptide stimulation condition was cultured in triplicate wells. Using Ficoll-Paque Plus gradient centrifugation, PBMC were separated from whole blood and then either used fresh or cryopreserved at -140C. The overlapping peptide pools covered the spike proteins of SARS-CoV-2 and of the common cold coronaviruses HCoV-NL63, HCoV-OC43 and HCoV-229E. The QIAamp micro DNA kit was used to extract genomic DNA from the cultured CD4+ T cells.

Sequenced material: CD4+ T cells from PBMCs cultured with HCoV-229E spike peptides, taken before COVID-19 vaccination. Taken with the paper, the label for cell subset or site translates to: HCoV-229E spike overlapping peptide pool stimulation. The sequence links TRBV12-3 or TRBV12-4 to TRBJ1-1, with TRBD1 perhaps the D gene, on 5 matching bases. This clonotype originated in a human donor who received a COVID-19 vaccine. The CDR3 reads CASSFGGTEAFF. The nucleotides are TGTGCCAGCAGTTTTGGGGGTACTGAAGCTTTCTTT.